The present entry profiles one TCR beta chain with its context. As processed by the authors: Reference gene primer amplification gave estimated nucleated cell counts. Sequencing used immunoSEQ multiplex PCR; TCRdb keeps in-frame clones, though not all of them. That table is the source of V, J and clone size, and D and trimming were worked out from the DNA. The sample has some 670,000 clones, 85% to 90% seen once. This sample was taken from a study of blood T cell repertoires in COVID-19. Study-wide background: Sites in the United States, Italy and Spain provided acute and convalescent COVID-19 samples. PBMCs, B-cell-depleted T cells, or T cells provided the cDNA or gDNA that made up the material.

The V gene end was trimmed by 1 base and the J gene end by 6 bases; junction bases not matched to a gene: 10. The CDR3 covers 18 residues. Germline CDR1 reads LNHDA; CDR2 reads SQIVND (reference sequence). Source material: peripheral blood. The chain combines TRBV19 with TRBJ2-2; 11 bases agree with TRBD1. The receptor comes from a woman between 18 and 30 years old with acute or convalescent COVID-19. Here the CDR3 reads CASSIAVSGQGVSGELFF. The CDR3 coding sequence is TGTGCCAGTAGTATAGCCGTCTCGGGACAGGGGGTCTCCGGGGAGCTGTTTTTT.